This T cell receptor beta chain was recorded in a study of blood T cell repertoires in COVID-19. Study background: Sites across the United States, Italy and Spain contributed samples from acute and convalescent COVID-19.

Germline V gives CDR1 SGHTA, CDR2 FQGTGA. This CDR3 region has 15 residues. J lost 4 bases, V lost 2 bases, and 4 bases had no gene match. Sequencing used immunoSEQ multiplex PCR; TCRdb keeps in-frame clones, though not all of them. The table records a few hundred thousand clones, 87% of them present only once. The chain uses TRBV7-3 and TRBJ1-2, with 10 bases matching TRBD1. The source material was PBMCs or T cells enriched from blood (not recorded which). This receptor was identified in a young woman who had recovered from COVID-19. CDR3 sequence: CASSLSGQGIYGYTF. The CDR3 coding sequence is TGTGCCAGCAGCTTATCGGGACAGGGGATCTATGGCTACACCTTC.